The source of this T cell receptor (beta chain) is a study of blood T cell repertoires in COVID-19. Study-wide context: From T cells, B-cell-depleted T cells, or PBMCs came the material, which was cDNA or gDNA.

Study processing details: Counts of nucleated cells, estimated from reference gene primer amplification, were obtained. The protocol was immunoSEQ multiplex PCR, while the TCRdb copy is restricted to in-frame clones and leaves out a portion. D and trimming come from the DNA, and the V and J calls and clone size come from that table. This sample has about 300,000 clones, with roughly nine tenths found just once. A note on this clone: A read error may produce the germline difference seen at one junction end.

Germline V gene lookup returns CDR1 SNHLY and CDR2 FYNNEI. The CDR3 is 14 residues long. The source material was peripheral blood. The J gene is TRBJ1-2, the V gene TRBV2, with D maybe TRBD1 (5 bases). The sequence was obtained from a woman under 40 with COVID-19, enrolled during active disease. CDR3 loop: CASRFQGGFYGYTF. DNA for the CDR3: TGTGCCAGCAGATTCCAGGGAGGGTTCTATGGTTACACCTTC.